A single sample gave rise to the 15 T cell receptor beta chains below, sequenced in a study of T cells in women clearing cervical HPV infection. TCRdb's copy holds only in-frame clones and misses some; the assay was immunoSEQ multiplex PCR. This table holds 25,000 to 35,000 clones. Sample: blood buffy coat. The receptors here all came from a woman between 18 and 70 years old with a cervical HPV16 infection that either progressed to CIN3+ or cleared (not recorded which).

In the case of this clone: The read falls 3 residues short of the CDR3 end, and the missing part is taken from the germline J gene. The chain links TRBV27 to TRBJ1-1; TRBD1 matches 9 bases. The CDR3 has 15 residues. The V gene's germline CDR1 is MNHEY and CDR2 SMNVEV (reference sequence). Germline trimming cut 5 bases from V and 2 bases from J; bases unmatched to any gene: 6. The DNA read from the CDR3 is TGTGCCAGCAGTATTCGGGACAGGGTTAACACTGAA. It encodes CASSIRDRVNTE. The complete CDR3 sequence is CASSIRDRVNTEAFF.

As to this clone: The read finishes 3 residues shy of the CDR3 end, and the germline J gene is used to complete it. V usage is TRBV2 and J usage is TRBJ2-2, with D uncertain. The germline CDR1 and CDR2 sequences are SNHLY and FYNNEI. The CDR3 sequence is 13 residues long. The V end was cut by 6 bases, the J end by 5 bases, with 10 bases between. CDR3 amino acids: CASRESGTGELFF. CDR3 DNA (partial): TGTGCCAGCAGGGAATCAGGAACCGGGGAG. Variable domain in full (rest from reference TRBV2 and TRBJ2-2): EPEVTQTPSHQVTQMGQEVILRCVPISNHLYFYWYRQILGQKVEFLVSFYNNEISEKSEIFDDQFSVERPDGSNFTLKIRSTKLEDSAMYFCASRESGTGELFFGEGSRLTVL.

The CDR3 region is CAWSDPRGPNEKLFF. Incomplete CDR3 DNA: TGTGCCTGGAGCGACCCACGCGGTCCTAATGAAAAA. The chain combines TRBV30 with TRBJ1-4, with no clear D. The read ends 3 residues before the CDR3 terminus; that terminus is restored from the germline J gene. This CDR3 contains 15 residues. Trimming removed 3 bases from V and 3 bases from J, with 14 bases in between. Germline V gene sequence: CDR1 GTSNPN, CDR2 SVGIG (reference sequence).

For this clone: The read terminates 3 residues ahead of where the CDR3 ends, so the germline J gene completes it. The gene calls are TRBV6-1 and TRBJ1-2; D unresolved. V lost 4 bases, J lost 5 bases, and 11 bases lay in between. Germline V lookup: CDR1 MNHNS, CDR2 SASEGT. This CDR3 region has 13 residues. The CDR3 sequence is CASSGGQYYGYTF. The sequenced CDR3 bases are TGTGCCAGCAGTGGTGGGCAGTATTATGGC.

A remark on this clone: The read ends 3 residues shy of where the CDR3 ends; the end is completed using the germline J gene. The rearrangement links TRBV18 to TRBJ2-2; weak D call: TRBD1 (6 bases). The CDR3 has 16 amino acids. V shed 2 bases and J shed 1 base, with 11 bases lying between them. The germline CDR1 and CDR2 sequences are KGHSH and LQKENI. CDR3 sequence reads: CASSPFRTENTGELFF. The covered CDR3 bases are TGTGCCAGCTCACCATTTAGGACAGAGAACACCGGGGAG.

As for this clone: The read halts 3 residues ahead of the CDR3 end, with the missing end drawn from the germline J gene. The V gene is TRBV7-9, the J gene TRBJ2-1; D possibly matches TRBD1 or TRBD2 (7 bases each). Germline lookup yields CDR1 SEHNR and CDR2 FQNEAQ (reference sequence). The CDR3 consists of 15 residues. The V end was cut by 8 bases, the J end by 7 bases, with 21 bases between. Partial CDR3 DNA: TGTGCCAGCCAGGGGGGCGGGAGCACGGGGAATGAG. Protein sequence: CASQGGGSTGNE. The whole CDR3 sequence is CASQGGGSTGNEQFF.

As for this clone: The read gets to within 3 residues of the CDR3 end, and the germline J gene fills in the rest. The chain combines TRBV24-1 with TRBJ2-1, with D perhaps TRBD2 (5 bases). The V gene's germline CDR1 is KGHDR and CDR2 SFDVKD. Trimming removed 4 bases at V and 5 bases at J, with 11 bases between. The CDR3 spans 14 residues. The CDR3 reads CATSDRGLHNEQFF. The DNA read from the CDR3 is TGTGCCACCAGTGACCGCGGACTGCACAATGAG.

Concerning this clone itself: The CDR3 extends 3 residues past the end of the read, so its final part is completed from the germline J gene. The chain recombines TRBV7-9 with TRBJ1-2; possible D gene TRBD1, 5 bases. This CDR3 is 15 amino acids long. Germline CDR1 reads SEHNR; CDR2 reads FQNEAQ (reference sequence). The CDR3 here is CASSLAYRQNYDYTF. The CDR3 bases that were read are TGTGCCAGCAGCTTAGCGTATCGACAGAACTACGAC.

With regard to this clone: The read gets to within 3 residues of the CDR3 end, and the germline J gene fills in the rest. The V call is TRBV4-1, the J call TRBJ2-3; TRBD2 is a possible D gene (6 bases). The V gene's germline CDR1 is MGHRA and CDR2 YSYEKL. The CDR3 is 15 residues long. The CDR3 is CASSQDHATSRAQYF. The part of the CDR3 DNA that was read is TGCGCCAGCAGCCAAGATCATGCTACTAGCCGGGCG.

Worth noting for this clone: The CDR3 end lies 3 residues beyond the end of the read and is filled in from the germline J gene. The chain uses TRBV11-2 and TRBJ2-1; a possible D gene is TRBD2 (6 bases). CDR1 and CDR2 from the germline V gene are SGHAT and FQNNGV. The V end was cut by 5 bases, the J end by 0 bases, with 11 bases between. This CDR3 region has 15 residues. The DNA read from the CDR3 is TGTGCCAGCAGCCCGCGGGGACTCTCCTACAATGAG. Protein product: CASSPRGLSYNE. The whole CDR3 reads CASSPRGLSYNEQFF. Full variable domain (remainder filled in from reference TRBV11-2 and TRBJ2-1): EAGVAQSPRYKIIEKRQSVAFWCNPISGHATLYWYQQILGQGPKLLIQFQNNGVVDDSQLPKDRFSAERLKGVDSTLKIQPAKLEDSAVYLCASSPRGLSYNEQFFGPGTRLTVL.

Comment on this clone: The read terminates 3 residues before the CDR3 end, so the remaining end is supplied by the germline J gene. The V gene is TRBV7-2, the J gene TRBJ2-7; maybe TRBD1 (6 bases). Trimming pared 5 bases from V and 4 bases from J, leaving 15 bases between. CDR1 and CDR2 (germline): SGHTA, FQGNSA. The CDR3 extends over 14 amino acids. The CDR3 DNA, read in part, is TGTGCCAGCAGCCAGGGGCAGGGAATATACGAG. This sequence encodes CASSQGQGIYE. The whole CDR3 region reads CASSQGQGIYEQYF.

As to this clone: The DNA ends 3 residues before the CDR3 does, and the rest of the CDR3 is filled in from the germline J gene. The chain recombines TRBV7-2 with TRBJ1-2, with 12 positions matching TRBD1. This CDR3 comprises 15 residues. CDR1 and CDR2 (germline): SGHTA, FQGNSA. CDR3 DNA (partial): TGTGCCAGCAGCTTAGGGGGACAGGGGGCATATTCC. Protein: CASSLGGQGAYS. The whole CDR3 region reads CASSLGGQGAYSYTF.

The covered CDR3 bases are TGTGCCAGCAGCTTAGCGCTAAGTCTGGGGCGGGAGACC. Translation: CASSLALSLGRET. The entire CDR3 protein reads CASSLALSLGRETQYF. The V and J genes are TRBV7-2 and TRBJ2-5; D possibly corresponds to TRBD1 (5 bases). The observed sequence ends 3 residues before the CDR3 terminus, with the missing tail filled in from the germline J gene. This CDR3 is 16 amino acids long. Trimming pared 0 bases from V and 5 bases from J, leaving 16 bases between. CDR1 is SGHTA and CDR2 is FQGNSA in the germline V gene.

A remark on this clone: The read ends 3 residues shy of where the CDR3 ends; the end is completed using the germline J gene. V is TRBV7-2 and J is TRBJ2-7; D is perhaps TRBD2 (6 bases). This CDR3 region has 14 residues. Looked up from germline, CDR1 is SGHTA and CDR2 is FQGNSA. Trimming removed 3 bases at V and 3 bases at J, with 12 bases between. CDR3 bases read: TGTGCCAGCAGCTTTGAGGGACTCAACTACGAG. This sequence encodes CASSFEGLNYE. The full CDR3 sequence reads CASSFEGLNYEQYF.

Details on this clone: The CDR3 end falls 3 residues outside the read, so it is completed with the germline J gene. V and J are TRBV5-1 and TRBJ1-6; TRBD1 agrees at 11 bases. Germline values: CDR1 SGHRS, CDR2 YFSETQ. The V gene end was trimmed by 3 bases and the J gene end by 10 bases; junction bases not matched to a gene: 3. The CDR3 length is 14 residues. The covered CDR3 bases are TGCGCCAGCAGCTCCGGACAGGGGGCATCACCC. Protein sequence: CASSSGQGASP. The CDR3, in full, reads CASSSGQGASPLHF.